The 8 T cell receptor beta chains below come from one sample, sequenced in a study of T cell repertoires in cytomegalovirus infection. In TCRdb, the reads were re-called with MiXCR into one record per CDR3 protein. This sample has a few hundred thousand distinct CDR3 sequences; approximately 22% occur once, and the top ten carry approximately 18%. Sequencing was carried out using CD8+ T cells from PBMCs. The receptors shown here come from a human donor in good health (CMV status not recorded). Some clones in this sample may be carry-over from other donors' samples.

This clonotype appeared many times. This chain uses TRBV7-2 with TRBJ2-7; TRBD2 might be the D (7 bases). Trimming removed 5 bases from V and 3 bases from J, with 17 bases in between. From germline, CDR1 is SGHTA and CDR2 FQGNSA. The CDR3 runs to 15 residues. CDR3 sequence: CASSVWGGPNYEQYF. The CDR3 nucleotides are TGTGCCAGCAGCGTTTGGGGGGGCCCTAACTACGAGCAGTACTTC.

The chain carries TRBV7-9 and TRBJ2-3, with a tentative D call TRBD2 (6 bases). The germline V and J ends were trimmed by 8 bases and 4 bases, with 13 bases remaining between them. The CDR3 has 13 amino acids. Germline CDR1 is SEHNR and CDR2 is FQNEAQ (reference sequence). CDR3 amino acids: CASCPGTSDTQYF. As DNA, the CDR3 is TGTGCCAGCTGCCCTGGGACTTCAGATACGCAGTATTTT.

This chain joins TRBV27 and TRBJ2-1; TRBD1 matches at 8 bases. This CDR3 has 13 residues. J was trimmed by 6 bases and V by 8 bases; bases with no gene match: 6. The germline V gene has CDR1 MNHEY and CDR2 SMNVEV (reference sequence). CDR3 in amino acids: CASGTGTGNEQFF. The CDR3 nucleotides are TGTGCCAGCGGTACCGGGACAGGCAATGAGCAGTTCTTC.

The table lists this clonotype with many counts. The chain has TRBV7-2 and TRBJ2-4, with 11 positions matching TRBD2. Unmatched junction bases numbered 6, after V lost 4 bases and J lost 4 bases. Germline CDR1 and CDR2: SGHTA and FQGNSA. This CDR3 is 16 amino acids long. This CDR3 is CASSSGTSGLKNIQYF. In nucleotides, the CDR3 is TGTGCCAGCAGCTCCGGGACTAGCGGATTGAAAAACATTCAGTACTTC.

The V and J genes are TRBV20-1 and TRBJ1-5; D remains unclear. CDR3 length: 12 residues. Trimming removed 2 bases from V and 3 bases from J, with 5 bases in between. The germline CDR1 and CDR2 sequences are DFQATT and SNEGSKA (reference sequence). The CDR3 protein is CSARHTNQPQHF. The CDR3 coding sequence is TGCAGTGCTAGACATACCAATCAGCCCCAGCATTTT.

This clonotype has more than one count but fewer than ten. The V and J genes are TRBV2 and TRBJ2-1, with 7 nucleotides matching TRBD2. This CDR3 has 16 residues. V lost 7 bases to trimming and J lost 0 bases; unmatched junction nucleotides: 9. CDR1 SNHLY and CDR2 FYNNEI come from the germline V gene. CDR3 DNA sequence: TGTGCCAGCATCACGACTAGCCGGAGCTCCTACAATGAGCAGTTCTTC. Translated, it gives CASITTSRSSYNEQFF.

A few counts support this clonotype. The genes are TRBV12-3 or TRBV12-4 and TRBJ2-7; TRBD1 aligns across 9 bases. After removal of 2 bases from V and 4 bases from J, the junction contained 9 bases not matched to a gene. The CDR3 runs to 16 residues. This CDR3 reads CASSLSRDRVVYEQYF. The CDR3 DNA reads TGTGCCAGCAGTTTAAGCCGGGACAGGGTAGTGTACGAGCAGTACTTC.

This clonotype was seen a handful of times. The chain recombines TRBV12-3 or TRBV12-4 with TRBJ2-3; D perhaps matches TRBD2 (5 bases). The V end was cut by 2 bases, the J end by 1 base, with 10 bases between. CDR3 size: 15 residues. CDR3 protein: CASSLLAVGTDTQYF. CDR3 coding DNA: TGTGCCAGCAGTTTACTAGCAGTGGGCACAGATACGCAGTATTTT.